The clone carrying this T cell receptor (beta chain) occurred a few times. Its specificity is not known. The data stem from a study of CD8+ T cells in alopecia areata. TCR sequencing used cDNA made by reverse transcription of extracted RNA. Repertoires were generated with immunoSEQ multiplex PCR, while TCRdb's copy carries only in-frame clones and drops some. The sample contains fewer than 150,000 clones, 35% to 40% of which appear only once. Study-wide results and caveats: Scalp sequencing also captures normal skin's resident alphabeta T cells.

Trimming cost V 3 bases and J 2 bases, with 13 bases left between them. CDR1 and CDR2 (germline): SQVTM, ANQGSEA. This CDR3 is 14 amino acids long. This chain connects TRBV29-1 to TRBJ2-5; no definite D call. The receptor's source is a human donor with alopecia areata. Sequencing input: CD4+ T cells sorted from blood. The CDR3 loop is CSVEPRAEQETQYF. CDR3 sequence (DNA): TGCAGCGTTGAGCCTAGGGCAGAGCAAGAGACCCAGTACTTC.